These 20 T cell receptor beta chains were all obtained from the same sample, sequenced in a study of graft-versus-host responses after intestinal transplantation. Method: immunoSEQ multiplex PCR; TCRdb's copy keeps in-frame clones and lacks some. Seen here are almost 15,000 clones, roughly 68% observed once, and the top ten hold 20% to 25%. Tissue from the graft was processed to free its intraepithelial and lamina propria lymphocytes. The sample was ileum tissue, taken around 720 days after intestinal transplantation. These receptors were obtained from a human patient who received an intestinal transplant, so some T cells may come from the graft donor.

The V call is TRBV5-1, the J call TRBJ1-1; the D gene is possibly TRBD1 (5 bases). From germline, CDR1 is SGHRS and CDR2 YFSETQ. The CDR3 runs 14 residues. V was trimmed by 2 bases and J by 3 bases, leaving 11 bases between them. The CDR3 coding sequence is TGCGCCAGCAGCTTCAAATTGGGGGACACTGAAGCTTTCTTT. This codes for CASSFKLGDTEAFF.

CDR3 region: CARSRASGSPEQFF. CDR3 sequence (DNA): TGTGCCAGAAGCAGGGCGAGCGGGAGTCCTGAGCAGTTCTTC. V gene TRBV5-3 combines with J gene TRBJ2-1; 8 bases are shared with TRBD2. Being an ORF, TRBV5-3 has a function that is uncertain. The CDR3 loop spans 14 amino acids. J was trimmed by 9 bases and V by 4 bases; bases with no gene match: 9.

CDR3 nucleotides: TGTGCCAGCAGCCTAGGATGGGAAGAGACCCAGTACTTC. It specifies CASSLGWEETQYF. The J gene is TRBJ2-5, the V gene TRBV7-9; the D is unclear. V shed 5 bases and J shed 3 bases, with 10 bases lying between them. Looked up from germline, CDR1 is SEHNR and CDR2 is FQNEAQ (reference sequence). The CDR3 loop spans 13 amino acids.

This clone was found a few times. J is TRBJ2-7 and V is TRBV11-2; 8 positions agree with TRBD1. The CDR3 contains 15 residues. The germline V gene encodes CDR1 SGHAT and CDR2 FQNNGV. The J segment lost 7 bases and the V segment lost 0 bases, leaving 8 bases of the junction unmatched. The CDR3 coding sequence is TGTGCCAGCAGCTTAGAGTTTCAGGGGGCGTTGGAGCAGTACTTC. The encoded protein is CASSLEFQGALEQYF. Based on the CDR3 plus reference TRBV11-2 and TRBJ2-7, the full variable domain is EAGVAQSPRYKIIEKRQSVAFWCNPISGHATLYWYQQILGQGPKLLIQFQNNGVVDDSQLPKDRFSAERLKGVDSTLKIQPAKLEDSAVYLCASSLEFQGALEQYFGPGTRLTVT.

The rearrangement joins TRBV9 to TRBJ2-3, with D perhaps given as TRBD1 or TRBD2 (6 bases each). Trimming stripped 1 base from V and 0 bases from J, with 9 bases between. Germline V gene sequence: CDR1 SGDLS, CDR2 YYNGEE. This CDR3 is built from 15 residues. This CDR3 is CASSVSGASTDTQYF. CDR3 nucleotides: TGTGCCAGCAGCGTATCGGGGGCTAGCACAGATACGCAGTATTTT.

This clone was counted a single time. The V and J genes are TRBV2 and TRBJ1-2; D may be TRBD1 (6 bases). Trimming stripped 8 bases from V and 8 bases from J, with 18 bases between. The CDR3 runs to 13 residues. Per the germline V gene, CDR1 is SNHLY and CDR2 is FYNNEI. CDR3 bases: TGTGCCAGCTTGGTTCAGGGGCTGGGAGGCTACACCTTC. It yields the protein CASLVQGLGGYTF. The variable domain in full, completed from reference TRBV2 and TRBJ1-2, reads EPEVTQTPSHQVTQMGQEVILRCVPISNHLYFYWYRQILGQKVEFLVSFYNNEISEKSEIFDDQFSVERPDGSNFTLKIRSTKLEDSAMYFCASLVQGLGGYTFGSGTRLTVV.

The chain has TRBV18 and TRBJ2-1; D not certain. The CDR3 runs 13 residues. The germline V and J ends were trimmed by 5 bases and 4 bases, with 9 bases remaining between them. Germline loops: CDR1 KGHSH, CDR2 LQKENI. The CDR3 nucleotides are TGTGCCAGCTCAATTTACCTTTACAATGAGCAGTTCTTC. Translation: CASSIYLYNEQFF.

The rearrangement uses TRBV7-2 and TRBJ2-7; D gene ambiguous. Germline V CDR1 and CDR2: SGHTA, FQGNSA. The CDR3 loop spans 16 amino acids. Deletions cut 5 bases from V and 0 bases from J, with 17 bases between. The CDR3 region has the DNA TGTGCCAGCAGCCCCAGTCCCCGCGGTAGCTCCTACGAGCAGTACTTC. This encodes CASSPSPRGSSYEQYF.

This clone was observed a handful of times. The chain couples TRBV18 to TRBJ1-1; the match to TRBD1 covers 12 bases. Looked up from germline, CDR1 is KGHSH and CDR2 is LQKENI. The CDR3 spans 17 residues. Trimming at V came to 6 bases and at J to 3 bases, leaving 11 bases not matched to a gene. The CDR3 loop reads CASSPGTGGAGDTEAFF. CDR3 bases: TGTGCCAGCTCCCCCGGGACAGGGGGCGCGGGGGACACTGAAGCTTTCTTT.

In its sample, this clone was seen a few times. The chain uses TRBV21-1 and TRBJ2-7; TRBD1 reflects the table's D call only, with no check against the DNA. TRBV21-1 is a pseudogene segment. The length of the CDR3 is 17 residues. For the CDR3, the DNA is TGTGCCAGCAGCAAAGCGCTGGACAGGGGGCGCTTCCACGAGCAGTACTTC. Its translation is CASSKALDRGRFHEQYF.

The V and J genes are TRBV4-1 and TRBJ2-3; TRBD2 aligns across 11 bases. CDR3 length: 18 amino acids. Trimming cost V 1 base and J 4 bases; bases outside gene matches: 10. Germline V lookup: CDR1 MGHRA, CDR2 YSYEKL. This chain's CDR3 is CASSQVRLAGGPADTQYF. The CDR3 coding sequence is TGCGCCAGCAGCCAAGTCCGGCTAGCGGGGGGACCGGCAGATACGCAGTATTTT.

This chain connects TRBV7-8 to TRBJ2-5; D unclear. This CDR3 has 12 amino acids. Per the germline V gene, CDR1 is SGHVS and CDR2 is FQNEAQ. Trimming shortened V by 4 bases and J by 4 bases, and 7 bases separated the two germline ends. The CDR3 protein is CASSSATETQYF. The DNA for the CDR3 is TGTGCCAGCAGCTCTGCGACAGAGACCCAGTACTTC. Full variable domain (rest looked up from reference TRBV7-8 and TRBJ2-5): GAGVSQSPRYKVAKRGQDVALRCDPISGHVSLFWYQQALGQGPEFLTYFQNEAQLDKSGLPSDRFFAERPEGSVSTLKIQRTQQEDSAVYLCASSSATETQYFGPGTRLLVL.

The CDR3 region has the DNA TGTGCCTTCCTCCGGGTCAGCTCCTACGAGCAGTACTTC. Translation gives CAFLRVSSYEQYF. The genes are TRBV30 and TRBJ2-7, with D hard to call. With 7 bases removed from V and 0 bases from J, the gap between germline ends came to 13 bases. The germline CDR1 and CDR2 sequences are GTSNPN and SVGIG (reference sequence). The CDR3 sequence is 13 residues long.

The sample holds a few counts of this clone. The chain links TRBV5-1 to TRBJ1-1; 7 nucleotides align to TRBD1. Germline-derived CDR1 and CDR2 are SGHRS and YFSETQ. V shed 0 bases and J 11 bases; nucleotides not matched to a gene: 10. The CDR3 is 14 residues long. The CDR3 DNA follows: TGCGCCAGCAGCTTGGGGCAGGGGGTTCGAGAGGCTTTCTTT. Protein sequence: CASSLGQGVREAFF.

The chain recombines TRBV5-4 with TRBJ2-3; D may match TRBD1 or TRBD2 (5 bases each). The V and J ends lost 10 bases and 2 bases respectively, with 14 bases between them. The CDR3 is made up of 13 amino acids. Germline V gene sequence: CDR1 SGHNT, CDR2 YYREEE (reference sequence). The CDR3 nucleotides are TGTGCCGGAGCCTGGGGGTCCACAGATACGCAGTATTTT. It yields the protein CAGAWGSTDTQYF.

This clone was seen more than once but under ten times. The V gene is TRBV7-2, the J gene TRBJ1-2; D unresolved. V lost 5 bases and J lost 5, with 9 bases in between. The CDR3 totals 12 residues. Germline CDR1 and CDR2: SGHTA and FQGNSA. In DNA form, the CDR3 reads TGTGCCAGCAGCCCGGTCCAATATGGCTACACCTTC. It specifies CASSPVQYGYTF.

This chain connects TRBV15 to TRBJ2-3; D gene uncertain. The CDR3 sequence is 17 residues long. Trimming took 5 bases from V and 2 from J, leaving 20 bases between them. CDR1 and CDR2 from the germline V gene are LNHNV and YYDKDF (reference sequence). CDR3 region: CATSPYEATLDTDTQYF. The CDR3 DNA reads as TGTGCCACCAGCCCCTACGAGGCCACCCTTGACACAGATACGCAGTATTTT.

In DNA, the CDR3 is TGTGCCAGCAGTGTACCCCGGACAGGGGGCATTTATGGCTACACCTTC. This sequence encodes CASSVPRTGGIYGYTF. The V gene is TRBV6-1, the J gene TRBJ1-2; 11 bases are shared with TRBD1. The CDR3 extends over 16 amino acids. Germline lookup yields CDR1 MNHNS and CDR2 SASEGT. The V gene end was trimmed by 4 bases and the J gene end by 5 bases; junction bases not matched to a gene: 9.

The chain links TRBV5-1 to TRBJ2-2; 10 positions agree with TRBD2. CDR3 length equals 16 residues. Germline assignment: CDR1 SGHRS and CDR2 YFSETQ. J was trimmed by 3 bases and V by 4 bases; bases with no gene match: 6. CDR3 DNA: TGCGCCAGCAGCCTATATAGCGGGGGGTACACCGGGGAGCTGTTTTTT. Translated: CASSLYSGGYTGELFF.

This clone was observed a few times. V and J are TRBV4-1 and TRBJ2-4; 7 bases map to TRBD2. From germline, CDR1 is MGHRA and CDR2 YSYEKL. The CDR3 has 18 residues. The V and J ends lost 2 bases and 0 bases, in that order; junction bases with no gene match: 10. The chain's CDR3 is CASSQSSGEALAKNIQYF. CDR3 DNA sequence: TGCGCCAGCAGCCAATCCAGCGGGGAAGCCCTAGCCAAAAACATTCAGTACTTC.